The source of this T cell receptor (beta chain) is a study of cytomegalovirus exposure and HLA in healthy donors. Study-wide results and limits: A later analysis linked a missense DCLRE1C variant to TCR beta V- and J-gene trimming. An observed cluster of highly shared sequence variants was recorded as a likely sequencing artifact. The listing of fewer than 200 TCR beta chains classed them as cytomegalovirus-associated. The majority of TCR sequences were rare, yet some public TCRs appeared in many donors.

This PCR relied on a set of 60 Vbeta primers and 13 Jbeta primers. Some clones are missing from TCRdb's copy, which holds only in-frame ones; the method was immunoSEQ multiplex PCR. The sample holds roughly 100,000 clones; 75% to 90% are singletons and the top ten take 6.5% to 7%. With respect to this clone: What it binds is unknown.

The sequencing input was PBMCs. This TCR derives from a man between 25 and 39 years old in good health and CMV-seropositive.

The CDR3 sequence is CASSVGQNTGELFF. CDR3 sequence (DNA): TGTGCCAGCTCGGTGGGACAGAACACCGGGGAGCTGTTTTTT. The V call is TRBV18, the J call TRBJ2-2; weak D call: TRBD1 (6 bases). The CDR3 is made up of 14 amino acids. Deletions cut 6 bases from V and 1 base from J, with 9 bases between. CDR1 is KGHSH and CDR2 is LQKENI in the germline V gene.